Sequencing of this T cell receptor beta chain was carried out in a study of T cells in narcolepsy. Repertoires were generated with immunoSEQ multiplex PCR, while TCRdb's copy carries only in-frame clones and drops some. Of about 21,000 clones detected, 92% appear once; the ten largest clones hold more than 0.95%. This CDR3 has 11 residues. Germline values: CDR1 SEHNR, CDR2 FQNEAQ (reference sequence). V was clipped by 1 base and J by 5 bases, with 3 bases between them. The specimen sequenced was CD45RA- memory CD4+ T cells from PBMCs. The chain recombines TRBV7-9 with TRBJ2-7; D unclear. The source is a human donor with narcolepsy. The CDR3 nucleotides are TGTGCCAGCAGCTTAGACCACGAGCAGTACTTC. Translated: CASSLDHEQYF.